This T cell receptor beta chain was recovered during a study of CDR3 diversity in severe acne. The sample holds one count of this clonotype. Germline CDR1 and CDR2: SGHTA and FQGNSA. CDR3 size: 15 residues. The V end lost 4 bases, the J end lost 3 bases, and 15 bases lay between the germline ends. TCRdb re-called the PCR reads with MiXCR, one entry per CDR3 protein. The table shows over 100,000 distinct CDR3 sequences, with more than 45% occurring only once. The J gene is TRBJ1-2, the V gene TRBV7-2, with D possibly being TRBD1 (5 bases). This receptor was taken from a male donor with acne. The specimen sequenced was blood. DNA for the CDR3: TGTGCCAGCAGCTCGGGGGGGGGGTCAGACTATGGCTACACCTTC. It translates to CASSSGGGSDYGYTF.